This T cell receptor (beta chain) comes out of a study of OX40 agonist ivuxolimab in advanced cancers. CDR3 length: 16 residues. Germline V gene lookup returns CDR1 SGHTA and CDR2 FQGNSA. Trimming took off 1 base at V and 0 bases at J, with 11 bases between the two ends. Here immunoSEQ multiplex PCR was the method, and the copy in TCRdb shows in-frame clones only, minus some. The sample yields 75,000 to 80,000 clones, around four fifths seen once. This chain joins TRBV7-2 and TRBJ2-3; D gene uncertain. This material consisted of CD4+ or CD8+ T cells sorted from blood, taken in a trial of the OX40 agonist ivuxolimab. This clonotype was obtained from an adult with an advanced solid tumor such as melanoma, head and neck, liver or kidney cancer. CDR3: CASSLVAFASTDTQYF. Written as DNA, the CDR3 is TGTGCCAGCAGCTTAGTCGCCTTTGCTAGCACAGATACGCAGTATTTT.